The 20 T cell receptor beta chains in this list originate from one sample, sequenced in a study of response to subunit inactivated influenza vaccine. TCRdb recomputed calls from the RT-PCR reads with MiXCR, one row per CDR3 protein. The sample carries 490,000 or so distinct CDR3 sequences, 7.5% to 8.5% recorded once. The sequencing here drew on PBMCs from blood, taken around 25 months after vaccination. The origin of the receptors is a man aged 50-75 years who received an inactivated influenza vaccine.

This clonotype was observed many times. V usage is TRBV12-3 or TRBV12-4 and J usage is TRBJ2-7; D remains unclear. V lost 10 bases and J lost 2, with 15 bases in between. The CDR3 totals 13 residues. DNA of the CDR3: TGTGCCACCTCGGTGTCCGCCACCTACGAGCAGTACTTC. As protein: CATSVSATYEQYF.

This chain uses TRBV6-2 or TRBV6-3 with TRBJ2-7; TRBD1 matches 9 bases. Germline V gene data show CDR1 as MNHEY and CDR2 as SVGEGT. The ends lost 2 bases at V and 5 bases at J; junction bases unmatched: 1. The CDR3 covers 13 residues. The CDR3 DNA reads TGTGCCAGCAGTTACAACAGGGGGCACGAGCAGTACTTC. Its protein is CASSYNRGHEQYF.

Ten or more counts support this clonotype. The gene calls are TRBV5-1 and TRBJ2-5, with TRBD1 identical over 7 bases. Per germline, CDR1 SGHRS and CDR2 YFSETQ. The CDR3 has 14 residues. V dropped 2 bases and J dropped 5; count of bases not matched to a gene: 6. The CDR3 bases are TGCGCCAGCAGCTTAACAGGGGCGCGGGAGACCCAGTACTTC. Residues: CASSLTGARETQYF.

The chain couples TRBV18 to TRBJ2-3, with 10 bases fitting TRBD1. The germline V gene encodes CDR1 KGHSH and CDR2 LQKENI. V lost 1 base and J lost 4; bases outside the gene matches: 2. The CDR3 is 15 amino acids. The DNA of the CDR3 is TGTGCCAGCTCACCACAGGGACAGGGGTCAGATACGCAGTATTTT. Translated: CASSPQGQGSDTQYF.

This clonotype has at least ten counts. The chain is built from TRBV29-1 and TRBJ2-3; D remains unclear. In germline, CDR1 is SQVTM, CDR2 ANQGSEA. There are 13 residues in the CDR3. V dropped 7 bases and J dropped 1 base, with 12 bases sitting between them. The chain's CDR3 is CSATPAGTDTQYF. The DNA for the CDR3 is TGCAGCGCGACACCCGCGGGCACAGATACGCAGTATTTT.

This clonotype was picked up many times. The chain employs TRBV5-6 and TRBJ2-1; weak D call: TRBD2 (5 bases). The V end lost 2 bases, the J end lost 7 bases, and 13 bases lay between the germline ends. This CDR3 contains 14 residues. CDR1 is SGHDT, CDR2 YYEEEE, per germline. The CDR3: CASSFWTLGNEQFF. CDR3 sequence (DNA): TGTGCCAGCAGCTTTTGGACTTTGGGGAATGAGCAGTTCTTC.

This clonotype was seen a few times. The chain carries TRBV28 and TRBJ2-3; D may be TRBD1 (6 bases). Germline loops: CDR1 MDHEN, CDR2 SYDVKM. Deletions cut 10 bases from V and 3 bases from J, with 26 bases between. CDR3 size: 17 residues. The DNA for the CDR3 is TGTGCCACCCTGGGGGCCCAGGGATTTGTTGGTACAGATACGCAGTATTTT. This gives the protein CATLGAQGFVGTDTQYF.

This clonotype was counted a few times. V and J are TRBV5-5 and TRBJ1-2; D is ambiguous. The CDR3 totals 13 residues. V lost 6 bases and J 6 bases, leaving 15 bases between the germline ends. Germline assignment: CDR1 SGHKS and CDR2 YYEKEE (reference sequence). CDR3 DNA: TGTGCCAGCACCTCGGGGATCGGCAATGGCTACACCTTC. As protein: CASTSGIGNGYTF.

This clonotype was observed a few times. The chain links TRBV3-1 to TRBJ2-3; no clear D. From germline, CDR1 is LGHDT and CDR2 YNNKEL (reference sequence). CDR3 length equals 16 residues. V dropped 0 bases and J dropped 2 bases, with 12 bases sitting between them. CDR3: CASSQEIEGNTDTQYF. Written as DNA, the CDR3 is TGTGCCAGCAGCCAAGAAATCGAAGGGAACACAGATACGCAGTATTTT.

V usage is TRBV4-1 and J usage is TRBJ2-4, with TRBD2 matching over 14 bases. Germline-derived CDR1 and CDR2 are MGHRA and YSYEKL. This CDR3 comprises 19 residues. Germline trimming cut 3 bases from V and 3 bases from J; bases unmatched to any gene: 10. CDR3 residues: CASSHYGLAGGSGKNIQYF. The CDR3 DNA reads as TGCGCCAGCAGCCACTACGGACTAGCGGGAGGTTCAGGCAAAAACATTCAGTACTTC.

This clonotype occurred many times. This chain uses TRBV28 with TRBJ2-2, with D unresolved. Germline V gene lookup returns CDR1 MDHEN and CDR2 SYDVKM. The CDR3 is 12 amino acids. V lost 8 bases and J lost 6, with 10 bases in between. In nucleotides, the CDR3 is TGTGCCAGCTACCCTGGGGCCGGGGAGCTGTTTTTT. Encoded protein: CASYPGAGELFF.

The rearrangement links TRBV6-2 or TRBV6-3 to TRBJ2-7; 13 positions agree with TRBD2. Germline V gives CDR1 MNHEY, CDR2 SVGEGT. The CDR3 consists of 20 residues. V shed 2 bases and J 0 bases; nucleotides not matched to a gene: 13. The CDR3 DNA reads TGTGCCAGCAGTTACACCTTACTAGCGGGAGGGTTCGACAGCTCCTACGAGCAGTACTTC. It is translated as CASSYTLLAGGFDSSYEQYF.

In its sample, this clonotype was seen many times. The rearrangement joins TRBV6-5 to TRBJ2-1, with 11 bases identical to TRBD2. V shed 0 bases and J 4 bases; nucleotides not matched to a gene: 5. The CDR3 consists of 17 residues. Per germline, CDR1 MNHEY and CDR2 SVGAGI. CDR3 sequence reads: CASSYSPSGGIYNEQFF. CDR3 nucleotide sequence: TGTGCCAGCAGTTACTCTCCTAGCGGGGGGATATACAATGAGCAGTTCTTC.

A few counts support this clonotype. The CDR3 region is CSASDAALLSEQFF. Here the CDR3 DNA reads TGCAGTGCTAGCGACGCGGCCCTCCTTAGTGAGCAGTTCTTC. The J gene is TRBJ2-1, the V gene TRBV20-1, with no clear D. V gave up 3 bases and J gave up 9 bases, with 18 bases separating them. CDR3 length: 14 residues. Germline assignment: CDR1 DFQATT and CDR2 SNEGSKA (reference sequence).

Many counts were recorded for this clonotype. The V and J genes are TRBV5-5 and TRBJ1-3; no clear D gene. CDR1 and CDR2 (germline): SGHKS, YYEKEE (reference sequence). V lost 2 bases, J lost 0 bases, and 6 bases lay in between. The CDR3 has 14 amino acids. The CDR3, as DNA: TGTGCCAGCAGCTTCCAGCACTCTGGAAACACCATATATTTT. It is translated as CASSFQHSGNTIYF. The full variable domain, rest sourced from reference TRBV5-5 and TRBJ1-3, is DAGVTQSPTHLIKTRGQQVTLRCSPISGHKSVSWYQQVLGQGPQFIFQYYEKEERGRGNFPDRFSARQFPNYSSELNVNALLLGDSALYLCASSFQHSGNTIYFGEGSWLTVV.

This clonotype appeared many times. The chain uses TRBV20-1 and TRBJ2-3; weak D call: TRBD2 (5 bases). This CDR3 is built from 14 residues. CDR1 is DFQATT, CDR2 SNEGSKA, per germline (reference sequence). The V end was cut by 4 bases, the J end by 2 bases, with 13 bases between. In DNA, the CDR3 is TGCAGTGCTAACGGTCGGGAAAACACAGATACGCAGTATTTT. Encoded protein: CSANGRENTDTQYF.

This clonotype turned up a few times. CDR3 residues: CASSQHVGLAGVFYEQFF. The CDR3, as DNA: TGTGCCAGCAGCCAACACGTCGGACTAGCGGGAGTATTCTATGAGCAGTTCTTC. This chain joins TRBV14 and TRBJ2-1; 13 bases align to TRBD2. From germline, CDR1 is SGHDN and CDR2 FVKESK. This CDR3 comprises 18 residues. The V and J ends lost 2 bases and 8 bases, in that order; junction bases with no gene match: 12.

This clonotype was seen only a few times. The V and J genes are TRBV20-1 and TRBJ2-1; D uncertain. Per the germline V gene, CDR1 is DFQATT and CDR2 is SNEGSKA (reference sequence). The CDR3 is made up of 15 amino acids. Trimming took off 5 bases at V and 0 bases at J, with 14 bases between the two ends. DNA for the CDR3: TGCAGTGCTCAACCCCTTGCCAGCTCCTACAATGAGCAGTTCTTC. This encodes CSAQPLASSYNEQFF.

The chain uses TRBV3-1 and TRBJ1-1, with 7 positions matching TRBD1. This CDR3 has 16 residues. The ends lost 1 base at V and 10 bases at J; junction bases unmatched: 15. Germline V lookup: CDR1 LGHDT, CDR2 YNNKEL (reference sequence). The CDR3 region is CASSQAGTARTVGAFF. The CDR3 nucleotides are TGTGCCAGCAGCCAAGCCGGGACAGCCAGAACAGTGGGAGCTTTCTTT.

The chain is built from TRBV20-1 and TRBJ2-7; a weak D match, TRBD2 (7 bases). Germline lookup yields CDR1 DFQATT and CDR2 SNEGSKA (reference sequence). Deletions cut 3 bases from V and 2 bases from J, with 20 bases between. This CDR3 spans 16 amino acids. The chain's CDR3 is CSARDPRAGHPYEQYF. Written as DNA, the CDR3 is TGCAGTGCTAGGGACCCCAGAGCGGGACACCCCTACGAGCAGTACTTC.